The 29 T cell receptor beta chains presented below share a single source sample, sequenced in a study of shared clonotypes between healthy human individuals (dated by TCRdb to about 2020). To prepare the library, the immunoSEQ multiplex PCR assay was applied. TCRdb provides this immuneACCESS table in a form limited to in-frame rearrangements. Some clones are lacking; in checked studies, under half of them reflect an unresolved V gene, and why the rest are absent is not known. In this sample the table shows more than 2 million clones, 80% to 95% of which occur a single time. The ten largest clones take up roughly 1.7% of the sample. CD8 naive samples were obtained by positive selection for CCR7 among CD45RO-negative cells, yielding a CD45RA+CCR7+ population from which TemRA cells were excluded. The specimen was naive CD8+ T cells from PBMCs. Per the publication, the cell subset or site label means: CD45RA+CCR7+. These receptors originate from a man between 18 and 35 years old in good health. Some clones in this sample may be carry-over from other donors' samples.

The rearrangement uses TRBV6-5 and TRBJ1-1; a possible D gene is TRBD1 (5 bases). This CDR3 has 15 amino acids. Germline V gene sequence: CDR1 MNHEY, CDR2 SVGAGI. The V gene lost 6 bases and the J gene lost 1 base, with 15 bases spanning the gap. CDR3 in DNA: TGTGCCAGCAGGCAGGGCAGGACTTCGAACACTGAAGCTTTCTTT. Translating it yields CASRQGRTSNTEAFF.

The chain has TRBV4-3 and TRBJ2-7; tentatively, D is TRBD1 (6 bases). Germline CDR1 LGHNA, CDR2 YSLEER. This CDR3 has 15 amino acids. With 1 base removed from V and 4 bases from J, the gap between germline ends came to 14 bases. The CDR3: CASSQGTRQDYEQYF. For the CDR3, the DNA is TGCGCCAGCAGCCAAGGAACTCGACAGGATTACGAGCAGTACTTC.

The J gene is TRBJ2-2, the V gene TRBV29-1, with 9 bases aligning to TRBD2. The germline CDR1 and CDR2 sequences are SQVTM and ANQGSEA. Trimming cost V 1 base and J 4 bases; bases outside gene matches: 4. This CDR3 is built from 15 residues. The CDR3: CSVEGLAETTGELFF. The CDR3 coding sequence is TGCAGCGTTGAAGGACTAGCGGAGACCACCGGGGAGCTGTTTTTT.

V gene TRBV4-1 combines with J gene TRBJ2-5; 10 nucleotides match TRBD2. The CDR3 length is 15 residues. Germline trimming cut 2 bases from V and 2 bases from J; bases unmatched to any gene: 2. Germline V lookup: CDR1 MGHRA, CDR2 YSYEKL. In DNA, the CDR3 is TGCGCCAGCAGCCAAACTAGCGGGGCACAAGAGACCCAGTACTTC. Protein sequence: CASSQTSGAQETQYF.

The genes are TRBV27 and TRBJ2-3; 7 bases are shared with TRBD1. V shed 6 bases, J shed 6 bases, and the junction held 12 bases outside the gene matches. The CDR3 is 15 amino acids. CDR1 is MNHEY, CDR2 SMNVEV, per germline (reference sequence). CDR3 DNA: TGTGCCAGCAGCATTCTACAGGGGTCAGGGGATACGCAGTATTTT. This gives the protein CASSILQGSGDTQYF.

The genes are TRBV12-5 and TRBJ2-3; 9 bases match TRBD1. The CDR3 totals 16 residues. J was trimmed by 3 bases and V by 5 bases; bases with no gene match: 9. Germline CDR1 is LGHNT and CDR2 is FRNRAP. In DNA, the CDR3 is TGTGCTAGTGGTCCGGGGACAGGGAGGGTTACAGATACGCAGTATTTT. Translated, it gives CASGPGTGRVTDTQYF.

The sample holds a few counts of this clone. V is TRBV7-2 and J is TRBJ1-2; D may be TRBD1 (6 bases). The CDR3 runs to 12 residues. In germline, CDR1 is SGHTA, CDR2 FQGNSA. The V end was cut by 3 bases, the J end by 6 bases, with 8 bases between. CDR3 in amino acids: CASSFSGDGYTF. CDR3 coding DNA: TGTGCCAGCAGCTTTTCAGGGGATGGCTACACCTTC. Filled out from reference TRBV7-2 and TRBJ1-2, the complete variable domain reads GAGVSQSPSNKVTEKGKDVELRCDPISGHTALYWYRQSLGQGLEFLIYFQGNSAPDKSGLPSDRFSAERTGGSVSTLTIQRTQQEDSAVYLCASSFSGDGYTFGSGTRLTVV.

With regard to this clone: A read error may explain this, as a much larger clone is one base away. V usage is TRBV11-3 and J usage is TRBJ2-2, with TRBD2 matching 11 bases. This CDR3 is built from 15 residues. Looked up from germline, CDR1 is SGHNT and CDR2 is YENEEA. The DNA for the CDR3 is TGTGCCAGCAGCCCGACTAGCGGGAACGCCGGGGAGCTGTTTTTT. This gives the protein CASSPTSGNAGELFF.

J is TRBJ2-7 and V is TRBV6-5, with D perhaps TRBD1 or TRBD2 (5 bases each). V lost 6 bases, J lost 10 bases, and 25 bases lay in between. The CDR3 consists of 15 residues. From germline, CDR1 is MNHEY and CDR2 SVGAGI. CDR3 sequence reads: CASSSPGQGDHGQYF. As DNA, the CDR3 is TGTGCCAGCAGCTCACCGGGGCAGGGCGATCACGGACAGTACTTC.

The rearrangement links TRBV10-3 to TRBJ1-2; D perhaps matches TRBD1 (6 bases). Germline assignment: CDR1 ENHRY and CDR2 SYGVKD. The CDR3 runs to 14 residues. V was shortened by 0 bases and J by 3 bases, with 8 bases between the two germline ends. This CDR3 is CAISESPGDYGYTF. The CDR3 nucleotides read TGTGCCATCAGTGAGTCGCCAGGGGACTATGGCTACACCTTC.

The gene calls are TRBV27 and TRBJ1-2; tentative D call: TRBD1 (5 bases). The CDR3 sequence is 15 residues long. V was pared by 1 base and J by 5 bases, with 14 bases between. In germline, CDR1 is MNHEY, CDR2 SMNVEV (reference sequence). CDR3 nucleotides: TGTGCCAGCAGTTTATATTCGGGACCGCTATATGGCTACACCTTC. Translation: CASSLYSGPLYGYTF.

This sequence joins TRBV6-1 and TRBJ2-3; D perhaps matches TRBD1 (5 bases). CDR3 length: 17 residues. From germline, CDR1 is MNHNS and CDR2 SASEGT. V dropped 0 bases and J dropped 2 bases, with 15 bases sitting between them. CDR3 coding DNA: TGTGCCAGCAGTGAAGCGCTTACAGGACCAAACACAGATACGCAGTATTTT. Its translation: CASSEALTGPNTDTQYF.

J is TRBJ2-2 and V is TRBV29-1; D gene ambiguous. This CDR3 spans 12 amino acids. Germline lookup yields CDR1 SQVTM and CDR2 ANQGSEA. Between the trimmed V and J ends, which lost 2 bases and 4 bases, there was a span of 5 bases. In DNA, the CDR3 is TGCAGCGTTGAATTTGGCACCGGGGAGCTGTTTTTT. It encodes CSVEFGTGELFF.

The rearrangement links TRBV19 to TRBJ2-7; 13 bases map to TRBD2. The CDR3 has 14 residues. The germline V gene encodes CDR1 LNHDA and CDR2 SQIVND (reference sequence). Unmatched junction bases numbered 4, after V lost 4 bases and J lost 7 bases. As DNA, the CDR3 is TGTGCCAGTAGTAGTGGACTAGCGGGAGATGAGCAGTACTTC. Its protein product is CASSSGLAGDEQYF. The full variable domain, in which reference TRBV19 and TRBJ2-7 provide the parts outside the CDR3, is DGGITQSPKYLFRKEGQNVTLSCEQNLNHDAMYWYRQDPGQGLRLIYYSQIVNDFQKGDIAEGYSVSREKKESFPLTVTSAQKNPTAFYLCASSSGLAGDEQYFGPGTRLTVT.

The chain combines TRBV9 with TRBJ1-2; D gene unclear. The CDR3 has 12 residues. Germline CDR1 is SGDLS and CDR2 is YYNGEE. Trimming left V 0 bases short and J 8 bases short, with 8 bases between. CDR3: CASSVGGWGYTF. The CDR3 bases are TGTGCCAGCAGCGTAGGGGGATGGGGCTACACCTTC.

J is TRBJ2-3 and V is TRBV29-1; D is undetermined. Germline V CDR1 and CDR2: SQVTM, ANQGSEA. V was shortened by 5 bases and J by 4 bases, with 10 bases between the two germline ends. This CDR3 contains 12 residues. The CDR3 bases are TGCAGCGTTCCGCTTATGGCAGATACGCAGTATTTT. It encodes CSVPLMADTQYF.

The chain links TRBV4-3 to TRBJ1-2; D might be TRBD1 (5 bases). Trimming removed 0 bases at V and 3 bases at J, with 11 bases between. Germline CDR1 reads LGHNA; CDR2 reads YSLEER. The CDR3 loop spans 15 amino acids. CDR3 region: CASSQELGLYYGYTF. CDR3 nucleotides: TGCGCCAGCAGCCAAGAACTGGGGCTTTACTATGGCTACACCTTC.

The rearrangement links TRBV15 to TRBJ1-5; TRBD1 agrees at 9 bases. This CDR3 has 15 amino acids. The junction had 8 bases not matched to a gene; V was cut back by 8 bases and J by 3 bases. Germline V lookup: CDR1 LNHNV, CDR2 YYDKDF (reference sequence). For the CDR3, the DNA is TGTGCCACCGCATGGGGGACAGGGTTCAATCAGCCCCAGCATTTT. This translates into CATAWGTGFNQPQHF.

This chain links TRBV19 with TRBJ2-2; 7 bases are shared with TRBD1. Germline values: CDR1 LNHDA, CDR2 SQIVND (reference sequence). The CDR3 runs to 17 residues. The V segment lost 8 bases and the J segment 2 bases; nucleotides outside the gene matches: 14. The CDR3 DNA follows: TGTGCCAGTCTCCGTCCGGGACAGACGTCAAACACCGGGGAGCTGTTTTTT. Residues: CASLRPGQTSNTGELFF.

The sample holds a few counts of this clone. The junction departs from germline at one end; a sequencing error may be responsible. This CDR3 is also generated by other DNA sequences in the sample. The rearrangement uses TRBV19 and TRBJ1-1; weak D call: TRBD1 (6 bases). This CDR3 comprises 12 residues. Germline V gene data show CDR1 as LNHDA and CDR2 as SQIVND (reference sequence). In DNA, the CDR3 is TGTGCCAGTAGAATAGGGGGCACTGAAGCTTTCTTT. Protein sequence: CASRIGGTEAFF.

This chain joins TRBV7-9 and TRBJ2-1, with TRBD1 matching 8 bases. The CDR3 is 16 amino acids. J was trimmed by 1 base and V by 3 bases; bases with no gene match: 5. Germline CDR1 reads SEHNR; CDR2 reads FQNEAQ (reference sequence). CDR3 amino acids: CASSFHTGGSYNEQFF. As DNA, the CDR3 is TGTGCCAGCAGCTTTCATACAGGGGGGTCCTACAATGAGCAGTTCTTC.

The genes are TRBV7-9 and TRBJ2-3; D possibly corresponds to TRBD2 (6 bases). The CDR3 loop spans 19 amino acids. Germline CDR1 reads SEHNR; CDR2 reads FQNEAQ (reference sequence). The V gene lost 0 bases and the J gene lost 0 bases, with 19 bases spanning the gap. The chain's CDR3 is CASSLALGTPKGSTDTQYF. In DNA, the CDR3 is TGTGCCAGCAGCTTAGCGCTAGGGACTCCAAAGGGTAGCACAGATACGCAGTATTTT.

V is TRBV27 and J is TRBJ1-4; 7 positions agree with TRBD1. This CDR3 region has 17 residues. The J segment lost 8 bases and the V segment lost 7 bases, leaving 19 bases of the junction unmatched. The germline CDR1 and CDR2 sequences are MNHEY and SMNVEV (reference sequence). The CDR3 coding sequence is TGTGCCAGCACTCTCTCCATCAAGGGGGCGGGACGCGAAAAACTGTTTTTT. Translated: CASTLSIKGAGREKLFF.

Details on this clone: This same CDR3 is encoded by further DNA sequences in the sample. The chain couples TRBV9 to TRBJ2-1; D remains unclear. The length of the CDR3 is 14 residues. The germline V and J ends were trimmed by 2 bases and 0 bases, with 6 bases remaining between them. Germline V lookup: CDR1 SGDLS, CDR2 YYNGEE. CDR3 protein: CASSVWGSYNEQFF. DNA for the CDR3: TGTGCCAGCAGCGTCTGGGGCTCCTACAATGAGCAGTTCTTC.

The CDR3 DNA sequence: TGTGCCAGCAGTTTAGGAGGAAGCCAAGAGACCCAGTACTTC. Translated, it gives CASSLGGSQETQYF. The V call is TRBV27, the J call TRBJ2-5, with a weak D call TRBD2 (5 bases). This CDR3 has 14 residues. The germline CDR1 and CDR2 sequences are MNHEY and SMNVEV (reference sequence). Trimming pared 2 bases from V and 1 base from J, leaving 8 bases between.

For the CDR3, the DNA is TGTGCCATCAGCGGATCGGAATACACCGGGGAGCTGTTTTTT. Translated, it gives CAISGSEYTGELFF. This chain joins TRBV10-3 and TRBJ2-2; D unresolved. Germline V lookup: CDR1 ENHRY, CDR2 SYGVKD. CDR3 size: 14 residues. Trimming stripped 6 bases from V and 3 bases from J, with 11 bases between.

With respect to this clone: The sample carries other DNA sequences with the same CDR3. The chain links TRBV27 to TRBJ2-7; a possible D gene is TRBD1 (6 bases). Germline V CDR1 and CDR2: MNHEY, SMNVEV (reference sequence). The CDR3 covers 14 residues. V was pared by 5 bases and J by 0 bases, with 11 bases between. Here the CDR3 reads CASSPIGGSYEQYF. CDR3 in DNA: TGTGCCAGCAGTCCCATAGGGGGCTCCTACGAGCAGTACTTC.

This sequence joins TRBV11-2 and TRBJ2-7; 9 bases are a match to TRBD2. V was clipped by 0 bases and J by 4 bases; unmatched bases: 4. Germline V gene data show CDR1 as SGHAT and CDR2 as FQNNGV. This CDR3 is 15 amino acids long. The CDR3 loop reads CASSLEIAGAYEQYF. As DNA, the CDR3 is TGTGCCAGCAGCTTAGAAATAGCGGGAGCGTACGAGCAGTACTTC.

This chain connects TRBV29-1 to TRBJ2-2, with D perhaps matching TRBD1 (5 bases). The CDR3 consists of 14 residues. Trimming left V 4 bases short and J 1 base short, with 10 bases between. CDR1 and CDR2 (germline): SQVTM, ANQGSEA. This CDR3 is CSVVFRGNTGELFF. The DNA for the CDR3 is TGCAGCGTTGTTTTTAGGGGGAACACCGGGGAGCTGTTTTTT.